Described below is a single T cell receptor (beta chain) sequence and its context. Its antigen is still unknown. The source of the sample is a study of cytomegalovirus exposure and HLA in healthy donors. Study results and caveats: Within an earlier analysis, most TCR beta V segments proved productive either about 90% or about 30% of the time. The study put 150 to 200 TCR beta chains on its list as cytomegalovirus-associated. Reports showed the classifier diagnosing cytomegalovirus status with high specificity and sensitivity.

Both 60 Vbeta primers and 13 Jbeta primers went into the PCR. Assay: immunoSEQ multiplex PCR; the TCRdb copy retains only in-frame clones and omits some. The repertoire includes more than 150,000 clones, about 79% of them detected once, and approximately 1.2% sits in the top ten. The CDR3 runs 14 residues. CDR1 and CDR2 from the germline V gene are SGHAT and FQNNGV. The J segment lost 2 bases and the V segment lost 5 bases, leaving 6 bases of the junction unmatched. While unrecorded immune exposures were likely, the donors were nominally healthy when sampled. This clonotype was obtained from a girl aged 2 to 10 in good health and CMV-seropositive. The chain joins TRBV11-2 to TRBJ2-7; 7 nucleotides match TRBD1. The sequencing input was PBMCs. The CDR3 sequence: CASSVTGQTYEQYF. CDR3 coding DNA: TGTGCCAGCAGCGTGACGGGACAGACCTACGAGCAGTACTTC.